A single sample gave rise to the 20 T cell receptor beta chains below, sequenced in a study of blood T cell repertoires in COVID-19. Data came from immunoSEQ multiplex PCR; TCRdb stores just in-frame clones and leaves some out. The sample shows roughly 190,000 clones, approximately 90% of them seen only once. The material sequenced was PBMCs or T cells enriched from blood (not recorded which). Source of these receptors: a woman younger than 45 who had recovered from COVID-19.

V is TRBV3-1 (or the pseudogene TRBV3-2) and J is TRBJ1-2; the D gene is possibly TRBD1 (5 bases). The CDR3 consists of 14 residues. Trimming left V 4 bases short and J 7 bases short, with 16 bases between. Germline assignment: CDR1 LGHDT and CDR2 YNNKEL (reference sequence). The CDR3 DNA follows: TGTGCCAGCAGCCGGGGCGCCGGATCGGTTGGCTACACCTTC. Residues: CASSRGAGSVGYTF.

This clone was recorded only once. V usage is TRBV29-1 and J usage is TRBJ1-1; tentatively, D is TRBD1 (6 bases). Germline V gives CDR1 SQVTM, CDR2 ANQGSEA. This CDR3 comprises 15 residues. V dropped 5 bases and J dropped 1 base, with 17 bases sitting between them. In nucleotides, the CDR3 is TGCAGCGTTAGAACATCAACAGGGCCGAACACTGAAGCTTTCTTT. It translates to CSVRTSTGPNTEAFF.

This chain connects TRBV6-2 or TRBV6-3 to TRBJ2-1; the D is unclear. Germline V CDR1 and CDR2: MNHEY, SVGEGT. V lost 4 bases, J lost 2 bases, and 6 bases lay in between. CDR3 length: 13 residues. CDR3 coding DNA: TGTGCCAGCAGTTTCCCCACCTACAATGAGCAGTTCTTC. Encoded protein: CASSFPTYNEQFF.

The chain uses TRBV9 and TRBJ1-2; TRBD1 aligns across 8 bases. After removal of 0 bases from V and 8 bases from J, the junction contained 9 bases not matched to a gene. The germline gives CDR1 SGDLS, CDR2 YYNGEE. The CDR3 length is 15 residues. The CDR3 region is CASSVAGGQARGYTF. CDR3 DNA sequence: TGTGCCAGCAGCGTAGCCGGGGGACAGGCAAGGGGCTACACCTTC.

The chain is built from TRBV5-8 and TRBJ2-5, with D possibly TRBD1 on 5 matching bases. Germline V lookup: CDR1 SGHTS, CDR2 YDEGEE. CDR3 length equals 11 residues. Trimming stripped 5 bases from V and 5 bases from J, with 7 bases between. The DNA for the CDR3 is TGTGCCAGCAGTCAGGGTGAGACCCAGTACTTC. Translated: CASSQGETQYF.

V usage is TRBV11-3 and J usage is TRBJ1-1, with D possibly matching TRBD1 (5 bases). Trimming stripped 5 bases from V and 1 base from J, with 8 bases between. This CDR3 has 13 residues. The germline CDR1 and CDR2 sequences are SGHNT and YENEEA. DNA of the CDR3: TGTGCCAGCAGCCGACAGAGGAACACTGAAGCTTTCTTT. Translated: CASSRQRNTEAFF.

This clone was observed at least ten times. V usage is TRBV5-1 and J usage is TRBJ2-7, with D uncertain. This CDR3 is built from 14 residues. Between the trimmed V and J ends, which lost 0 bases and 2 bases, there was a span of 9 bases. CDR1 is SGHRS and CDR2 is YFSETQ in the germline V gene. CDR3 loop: CASSLVVSPYEQYF. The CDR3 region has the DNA TGCGCCAGCAGCTTGGTTGTCTCCCCCTACGAGCAGTACTTC.

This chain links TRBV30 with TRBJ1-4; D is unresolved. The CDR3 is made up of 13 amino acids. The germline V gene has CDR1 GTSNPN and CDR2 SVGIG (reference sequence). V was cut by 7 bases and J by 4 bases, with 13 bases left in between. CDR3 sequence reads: CASAGSFNEKLFF. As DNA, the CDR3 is TGTGCCTCAGCGGGCAGCTTTAATGAAAAACTGTTTTTT.

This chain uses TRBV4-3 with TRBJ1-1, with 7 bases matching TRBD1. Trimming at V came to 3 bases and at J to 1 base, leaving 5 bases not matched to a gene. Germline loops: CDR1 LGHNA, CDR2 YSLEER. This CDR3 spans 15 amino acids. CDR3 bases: TGCGCCAGCAGCCAGGGGACAGCGCGGAACACTGAAGCTTTCTTT. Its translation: CASSQGTARNTEAFF.

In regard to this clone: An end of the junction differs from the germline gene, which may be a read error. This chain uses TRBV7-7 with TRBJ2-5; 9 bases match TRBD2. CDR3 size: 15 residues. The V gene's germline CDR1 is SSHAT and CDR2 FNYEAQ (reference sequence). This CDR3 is CASSLELAGGETQYF. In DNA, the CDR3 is TGTGCTAGCAGCTTAGAACTAGCGGGTGGAGAGACCCAGTACTTC.

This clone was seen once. The CDR3 protein is CASSPVPGLGGTDTQYF. Written as DNA, the CDR3 is TGTGCCAGCAGCCCCGTCCCGGGACTAGGGGGCACAGATACGCAGTATTTT. The rearrangement uses TRBV11-3 and TRBJ2-3, with 8 bases that match TRBD2. This CDR3 contains 17 residues. V lost 5 bases and J lost 1; bases outside the gene matches: 11. Germline CDR1 reads SGHNT; CDR2 reads YENEEA. Combining the CDR3 with reference TRBV11-3 and TRBJ2-3 gives the whole variable domain EAGVVQSPRYKIIEKKQPVAFWCNPISGHNTLYWYLQNLGQGPELLIRYENEEAVDDSQLPKDRFSAERLKGVDSTLKIQPAELGDSAVYLCASSPVPGLGGTDTQYFGPGTRLTVL.

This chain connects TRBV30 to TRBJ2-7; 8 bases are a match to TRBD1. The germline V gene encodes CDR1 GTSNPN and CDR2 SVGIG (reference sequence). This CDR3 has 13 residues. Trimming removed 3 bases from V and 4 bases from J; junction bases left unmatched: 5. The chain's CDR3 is CAWRDRDRYEQYF. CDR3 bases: TGTGCCTGGAGGGACAGGGATCGGTACGAGCAGTACTTC. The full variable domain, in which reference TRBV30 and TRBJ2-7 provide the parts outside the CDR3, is SQTIHQWPATLVQPVGSPLSLECTVEGTSNPNLYWYRQAAGRGLQLLFYSVGIGQISSEVPQNLSASRPQDRQFILSSKKLLLSDSGFYLCAWRDRDRYEQYFGPGTRLTVT.

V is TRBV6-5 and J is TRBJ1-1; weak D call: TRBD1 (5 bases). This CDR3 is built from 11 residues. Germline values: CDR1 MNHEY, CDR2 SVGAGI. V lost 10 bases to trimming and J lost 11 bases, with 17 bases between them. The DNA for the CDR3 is TGTGCCACCCACGCCCAGGGTCGCGCTTTCTTT. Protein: CATHAQGRAFF.

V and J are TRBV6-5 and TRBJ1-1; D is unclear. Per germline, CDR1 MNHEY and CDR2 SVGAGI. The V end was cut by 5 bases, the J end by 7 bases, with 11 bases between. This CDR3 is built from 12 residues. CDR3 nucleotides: TGTGCCAGCAGTAAACACCGGGATGAAGCTTTCTTT. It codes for CASSKHRDEAFF.

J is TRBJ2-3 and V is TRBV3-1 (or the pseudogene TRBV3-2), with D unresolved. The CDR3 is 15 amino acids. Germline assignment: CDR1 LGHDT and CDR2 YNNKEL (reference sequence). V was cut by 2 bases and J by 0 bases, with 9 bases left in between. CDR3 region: CASSQPFTSTDTQYF. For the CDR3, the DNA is TGTGCCAGCAGCCAACCGTTCACTAGCACAGATACGCAGTATTTT.

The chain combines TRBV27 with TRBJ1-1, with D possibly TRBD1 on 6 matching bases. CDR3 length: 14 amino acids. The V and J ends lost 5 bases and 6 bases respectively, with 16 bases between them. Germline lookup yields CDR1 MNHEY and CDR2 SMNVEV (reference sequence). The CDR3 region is CASSALRDIAEAFF. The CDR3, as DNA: TGTGCCAGCAGTGCACTCCGGGACATTGCTGAAGCTTTCTTT.

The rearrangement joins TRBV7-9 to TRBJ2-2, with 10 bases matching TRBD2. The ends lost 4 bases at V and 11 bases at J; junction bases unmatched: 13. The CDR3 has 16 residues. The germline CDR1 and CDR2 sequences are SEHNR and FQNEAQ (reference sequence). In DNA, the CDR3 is TGTGCCAGCAGCTCCCCCTTTAAGCGGGAGGGGGACGAGCTGTTTTTT. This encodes CASSSPFKREGDELFF. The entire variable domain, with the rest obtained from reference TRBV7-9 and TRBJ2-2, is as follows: DTGVSQNPRHKITKRGQNVTFRCDPISEHNRLYWYRQTLGQGPEFLTYFQNEAQLEKSRLLSDRFSAERPKGSFSTLEIQRTEQGDSAMYLCASSSPFKREGDELFFGEGSRLTVL.

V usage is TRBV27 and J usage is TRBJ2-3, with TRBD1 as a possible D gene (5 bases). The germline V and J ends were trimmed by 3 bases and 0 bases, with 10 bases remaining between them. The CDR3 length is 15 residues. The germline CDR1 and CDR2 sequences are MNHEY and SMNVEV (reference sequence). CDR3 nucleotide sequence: TGTGCCAGCAGTTTCCTGGGGCTTAGCACAGATACGCAGTATTTT. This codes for CASSFLGLSTDTQYF.

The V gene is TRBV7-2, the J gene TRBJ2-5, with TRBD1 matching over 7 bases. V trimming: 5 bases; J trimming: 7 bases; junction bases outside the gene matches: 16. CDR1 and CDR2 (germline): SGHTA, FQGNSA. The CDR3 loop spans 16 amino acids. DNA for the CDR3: TGTGCCAGCAGCGCGAGGGACAGAGGGATGGTGGGGACCCAGTACTTC. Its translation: CASSARDRGMVGTQYF.

The CDR3 DNA sequence: TGTGCCAGCATCATAGCAGGGGGTTTCGGTCCCTACGAGCAGTACTTC. Translation: CASIIAGGFGPYEQYF. The V call is TRBV5-5, the J call TRBJ2-7, with TRBD1 identical over 7 bases. Germline CDR1 is SGHKS and CDR2 is YYEKEE (reference sequence). The CDR3 has 16 residues. J gave up 2 bases and V 6 bases, and 14 bases lay outside the gene matches.